The 8 T cell receptor beta chains reported below all come from one sample, sequenced in a study of T cells after yellow fever vaccination. A single record per CDR3 protein comes from TCRdb applying MiXCR to the 5' RACE reads. The table has nearly 550,000 distinct CDR3 sequences, around 21% seen once. The specimen comprised PBMCs, sampled 15 days after the yellow fever booster vaccination. These receptors all stem from a man aged 25 to 40 who received the YFV17D yellow fever vaccine.

The chain joins TRBV20-1 to TRBJ2-1; TRBD2 is a possible D gene (5 bases). Germline V CDR1 and CDR2: DFQATT, SNEGSKA (reference sequence). V gave up 1 base and J gave up 7 bases, with 14 bases separating them. The CDR3 is 14 amino acids. The DNA of the CDR3 is TGCAGTGCTAGAGGAATGGGGAGTATAAATGAGCAGTTCTTC. Translation: CSARGMGSINEQFF.

The chain has TRBV20-1 and TRBJ2-5; D is perhaps TRBD1 (6 bases). Germline CDR1 and CDR2: DFQATT and SNEGSKA (reference sequence). The germline V and J ends were trimmed by 7 bases and 4 bases, with 13 bases remaining between them. The CDR3 spans 12 residues. Written as DNA, the CDR3 is TGCAGTGGAGGGCCCAGGGGAGAGACCCAGTACTTC. Translating it yields CSGGPRGETQYF.

The chain combines TRBV7-2 with TRBJ2-3, with 7 bases that match TRBD2. Germline lookup yields CDR1 SGHTA and CDR2 FQGNSA. The V segment lost 2 bases and the J segment 5 bases; nucleotides outside the gene matches: 10. The CDR3 has 16 amino acids. The CDR3 sequence is CASSLMGAGVGDTQYF. The CDR3 coding sequence is TGTGCCAGCAGCTTAATGGGTGCGGGAGTCGGAGATACGCAGTATTTT.

The chain is built from TRBV5-5 and TRBJ2-3; weak D call: TRBD1 (5 bases). Trimming left V 4 bases short and J 2 bases short, with 17 bases between. This CDR3 spans 16 amino acids. The germline V gene has CDR1 SGHKS and CDR2 YYEKEE (reference sequence). CDR3 in amino acids: CASSAPPTGITDTQYF. As DNA, the CDR3 is TGTGCCAGCAGCGCACCTCCTACAGGAATCACAGATACGCAGTATTTT.

This chain uses TRBV18 with TRBJ2-7; 9 bases match TRBD2. This CDR3 spans 16 amino acids. The germline CDR1 and CDR2 sequences are KGHSH and LQKENI. The J segment lost 2 bases and the V segment lost 5 bases, leaving 10 bases of the junction unmatched. The CDR3 sequence is CASSMGSGRLPYEQYF. The CDR3 region has the DNA TGTGCCAGCTCAATGGGGAGCGGGAGGCTTCCCTACGAGCAGTACTTC.

This clonotype has a handful of counts. The rearrangement uses TRBV27 and TRBJ2-6; D possibly corresponds to TRBD1 (5 bases). Germline V gene data show CDR1 as MNHEY and CDR2 as SMNVEV (reference sequence). Trimming removed 4 bases from V and 0 bases from J, with 19 bases in between. The length of the CDR3 is 19 residues. CDR3 nucleotide sequence: TGTGCCAGCAGTTCCCTCCCTTCGACAGCCCGCTCTGGGGCCAACGTCCTGACTTTC. Translating gives CASSSLPSTARSGANVLTF.

This rearrangement joins TRBV29-1 to TRBJ2-4; D not certain. CDR1 is SQVTM and CDR2 is ANQGSEA in the germline V gene. This CDR3 has 15 residues. V dropped 0 bases and J dropped 8 bases, with 17 bases sitting between them. The CDR3 DNA is TGCAGCGTTGAAGATCCCGCCTATAGTCCGGACATTCAGTACTTC. It codes for CSVEDPAYSPDIQYF.

At least ten counts were recorded for this clonotype. The J gene is TRBJ1-3, the V gene TRBV4-3; no clear D gene. The CDR3 covers 14 residues. V gave up 0 bases and J gave up 1 base, with 4 bases separating them. The germline CDR1 and CDR2 sequences are LGHNA and YSLEER. The CDR3 sequence: CASSQERSGNTIYF. The CDR3 nucleotides are TGCGCCAGCAGCCAAGAGAGATCTGGAAACACCATATATTTT.